The 15 T cell receptor beta chains below come from one sample, sequenced in a study of type 1 regulatory T cells. TCRdb re-called the reads through MiXCR, storing one row per CDR3 protein. The table has about 100,000 distinct CDR3 sequences, roughly 31% seen once; the top ten hold 2% to 2.5%. Sequences were obtained from CD4+ T cells, either the whole sample or a sorted fraction (not recorded which). Every receptor here comes from a human donor in good health.

Regarding this clonotype: A read error may explain this, as a much larger clone is one base away. V gene TRBV7-2 combines with J gene TRBJ2-2; possibly TRBD1 for D (6 bases). Germline CDR1 SGHTA, CDR2 FQGNSA. This CDR3 has 15 amino acids. This chain's CDR3 is CAGSLAGTQAGELFF. The CDR3 nucleotides are TGTGCCGGCAGCTTAGCTGGGACACAGGCCGGGGAGCTGTTTTTT.

The V call is TRBV6-5, the J call TRBJ2-5, with TRBD2 matching over 11 bases. Germline assignment: CDR1 MNHEY and CDR2 SVGAGI. The CDR3 is 14 residues long. Trimming removed 7 bases from V and 5 bases from J; junction bases left unmatched: 6. CDR3: CASKRLAGGETQYF. CDR3 nucleotides: TGTGCCAGCAAACGTCTAGCGGGAGGTGAGACCCAGTACTTC.

This clonotype was counted a few times. The chain is built from TRBV20-1 and TRBJ2-7, with 7 bases lining up with TRBD1. The CDR3 is made up of 14 amino acids. CDR1 and CDR2 from the germline V gene are DFQATT and SNEGSKA (reference sequence). Trimming at V came to 6 bases and at J to 2 bases, leaving 10 bases not matched to a gene. Here the CDR3 DNA reads TGCAGTGCCACCCCAGGACAGGACACCTACGAGCAGTACTTC. Protein: CSATPGQDTYEQYF.

This clonotype was seen more than once but under ten times. The chain employs TRBV11-2 and TRBJ2-7; TRBD2 matches at 10 bases. J lost 5 bases, V lost 1 base, and 14 bases had no gene match. This CDR3 is 18 amino acids long. CDR1 is SGHAT and CDR2 is FQNNGV in the germline V gene. Here the CDR3 reads CASSLVGLANGGADEQYF. In DNA form, the CDR3 reads TGTGCCAGCAGCTTAGTGGGACTAGCGAACGGGGGGGCAGACGAGCAGTACTTC.

The sample holds a few counts of this clonotype. This chain uses TRBV14 with TRBJ2-7; the D is unclear. The CDR3 length is 14 residues. Trimming removed 0 bases at V and 6 bases at J, with 12 bases between. Germline V gene lookup returns CDR1 SGHDN and CDR2 FVKESK. Here the CDR3 reads CASSQDIGRSEQYF. CDR3 in DNA: TGTGCCAGCAGCCAAGATATCGGGCGAAGCGAGCAGTACTTC. The whole variable domain, remainder taken from reference TRBV14 and TRBJ2-7, is EAGVTQFPSHSVIEKGQTVTLRCDPISGHDNLYWYRRVMGKEIKFLLHFVKESKQDESGMPNNRFLAERTGGTYSTLKVQPAELEDSGVYFCASSQDIGRSEQYFGPGTRLTVT.

This clonotype was recorded only once. The rearrangement joins TRBV10-3 to TRBJ2-1; TRBD2 aligns across 10 bases. V was clipped by 7 bases and J by 6 bases; unmatched bases: 9. Germline CDR1 ENHRY, CDR2 SYGVKD. This CDR3 is 15 amino acids long. CDR3 sequence: CAIKEASGGLNEQFF. The CDR3 bases are TGTGCCATCAAGGAGGCTAGCGGGGGCCTCAATGAGCAGTTCTTC.

This clonotype showed up just a few times. The rearrangement links TRBV19 to TRBJ2-3, with D hard to call. Germline V gives CDR1 LNHDA, CDR2 SQIVND (reference sequence). V lost 6 bases and J 3 bases, leaving 13 bases between the germline ends. This CDR3 is 14 amino acids long. The CDR3 nucleotides read TGTGCCAGTAGCTACCAACTTGCGACAGATACGCAGTATTTT. It encodes CASSYQLATDTQYF.

This clonotype was observed a handful of times. The rearrangement joins TRBV20-1 to TRBJ2-1; 14 nucleotides align to TRBD2. The CDR3 sequence is 15 residues long. Looked up from germline, CDR1 is DFQATT and CDR2 is SNEGSKA (reference sequence). Losses at the gene ends were 7 bases for V and 8 bases for J; bases not matched to a gene: 10. The CDR3 region is CSELPGTSGSYEQFF. In DNA form, the CDR3 reads TGCAGTGAACTGCCCGGGACTAGCGGGAGCTATGAGCAGTTCTTC.

The chain employs TRBV3-1 and TRBJ2-7, with D possibly being TRBD1 (5 bases). Trimming pared 1 base from V and 2 bases from J, leaving 12 bases between. Germline CDR1 and CDR2: LGHDT and YNNKEL (reference sequence). The length of the CDR3 is 15 residues. CDR3 region: CASSQGSGITYEQYF. CDR3 nucleotides: TGTGCCAGCAGCCAAGGCTCAGGGATTACCTACGAGCAGTACTTC.

The rearrangement uses TRBV5-1 and TRBJ2-2, with D unclear. CDR1 and CDR2 from the germline V gene are SGHRS and YFSETQ. CDR3 size: 14 residues. The V end was cut by 5 bases, the J end by 3 bases, with 11 bases between. The CDR3 is CASRVQKDTGELFF. The DNA of the CDR3 is TGCGCCAGCAGGGTACAGAAAGACACCGGGGAGCTGTTTTTT. Full variable domain (rest looked up from reference TRBV5-1 and TRBJ2-2): KAGVTQTPRYLIKTRGQQVTLSCSPISGHRSVSWYQQTPGQGLQFLFEYFSETQRNKGNFPGRFSGRQFSNSRSEMNVSTLELGDSALYLCASRVQKDTGELFFGEGSRLTVL.

This clonotype has only a few counts. The rearrangement joins TRBV7-3 to TRBJ2-2, with D unresolved. V was trimmed by 0 bases and J by 4 bases, leaving 6 bases between them. Looked up from germline, CDR1 is SGHTA and CDR2 is FQGTGA. The CDR3 sequence is 14 residues long. CDR3 residues: CASSLTGRTGELFF. The CDR3, as DNA: TGTGCCAGCAGCTTAACAGGGCGCACCGGGGAGCTGTTTTTT.

Only a few counts were recorded for this clonotype. The chain links TRBV5-1 to TRBJ1-1; TRBD1 matches 9 bases. V was pared by 4 bases and J by 4 bases, with 8 bases of the junction left unmatched. The CDR3 consists of 15 residues. The V gene's germline CDR1 is SGHRS and CDR2 YFSETQ. CDR3 sequence reads: CASSDGDRVGTEAFF. For the CDR3, the DNA is TGCGCCAGCAGCGATGGGGACAGGGTTGGCACTGAAGCTTTCTTT.

The rearrangement links TRBV12-3 or TRBV12-4 to TRBJ2-4; D unresolved. Trimming pared 3 bases from V and 3 bases from J, leaving 12 bases between. The CDR3 length is 15 residues. The CDR3 spells CASSFPAVGKNIQYF. For the CDR3, the DNA is TGTGCCAGCAGTTTCCCGGCTGTGGGCAAAAACATTCAGTACTTC.

This clonotype was detected only a few times. V and J are TRBV12-3 or TRBV12-4 and TRBJ2-7, with D perhaps matching TRBD1 or TRBD2 (6 bases each). Trimming pared 8 bases from V and 3 bases from J, leaving 17 bases between. CDR3 length equals 14 residues. The CDR3: CASGTEGGNYEQYF. In nucleotides, the CDR3 is TGTGCCAGCGGTACAGAAGGGGGGAACTACGAGCAGTACTTC.

The gene calls are TRBV7-2 and TRBJ1-2, with D tentatively TRBD1 (6 bases). The CDR3 covers 13 residues. V was trimmed by 7 bases and J by 4 bases, leaving 13 bases between them. Germline assignment: CDR1 SGHTA and CDR2 FQGNSA. The CDR3 reads CASTSDRIYGYTF. The CDR3 bases are TGTGCCAGCACCTCGGACAGAATCTATGGCTACACCTTC.